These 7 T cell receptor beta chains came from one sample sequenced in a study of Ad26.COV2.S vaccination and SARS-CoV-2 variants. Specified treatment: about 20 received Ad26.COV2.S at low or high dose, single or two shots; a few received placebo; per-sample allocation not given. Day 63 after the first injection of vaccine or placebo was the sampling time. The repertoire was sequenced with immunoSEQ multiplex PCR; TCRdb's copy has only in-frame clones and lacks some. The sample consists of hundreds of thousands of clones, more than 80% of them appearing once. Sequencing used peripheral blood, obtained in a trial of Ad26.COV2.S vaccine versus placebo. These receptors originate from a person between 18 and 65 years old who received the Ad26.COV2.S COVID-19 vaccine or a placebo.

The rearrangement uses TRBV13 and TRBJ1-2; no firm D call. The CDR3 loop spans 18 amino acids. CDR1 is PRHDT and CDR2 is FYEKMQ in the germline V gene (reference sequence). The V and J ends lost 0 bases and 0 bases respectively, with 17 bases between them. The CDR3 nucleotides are TGTGCCAGCAGCTTAGGCGTGGGCTCCTGGCCAGCTAACTATGGCTACACCTTC. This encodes CASSLGVGSWPANYGYTF.

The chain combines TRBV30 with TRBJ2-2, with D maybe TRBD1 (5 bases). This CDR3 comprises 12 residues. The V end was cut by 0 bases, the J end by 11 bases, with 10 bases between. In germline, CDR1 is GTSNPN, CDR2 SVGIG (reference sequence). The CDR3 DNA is TGTGCCTGGAGTGTACCCAGGGTCGAGCTGTTTTTT. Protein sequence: CAWSVPRVELFF.

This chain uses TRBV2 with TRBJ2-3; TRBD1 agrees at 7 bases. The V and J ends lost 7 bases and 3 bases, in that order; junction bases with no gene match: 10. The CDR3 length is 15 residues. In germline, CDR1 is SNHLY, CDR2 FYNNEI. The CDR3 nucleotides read TGTGCCAGCACTGCCGAGGGGGCTGGAACAGATACGCAGTATTTT. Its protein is CASTAEGAGTDTQYF.

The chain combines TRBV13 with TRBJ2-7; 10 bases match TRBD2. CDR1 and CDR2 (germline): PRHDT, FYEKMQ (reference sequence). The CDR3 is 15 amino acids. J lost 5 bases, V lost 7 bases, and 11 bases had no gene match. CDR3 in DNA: TGTGCCAGCAAGCAAGCCAGCGGGGGGGCTAACGAGCAGTACTTC. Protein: CASKQASGGANEQYF. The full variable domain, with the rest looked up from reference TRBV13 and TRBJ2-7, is AAGVIQSPRHLIKEKRETATLKCYPIPRHDTVYWYQQGPGQDPQFLISFYEKMQSDKGSIPDRFSAQQFSDYHSELNMSSLELGDSALYFCASKQASGGANEQYFGPGTRLTVT.

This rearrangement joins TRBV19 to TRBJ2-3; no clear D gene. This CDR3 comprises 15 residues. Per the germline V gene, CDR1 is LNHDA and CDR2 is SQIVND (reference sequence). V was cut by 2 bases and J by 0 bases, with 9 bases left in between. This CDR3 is CASSIFGLSTDTQYF. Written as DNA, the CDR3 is TGTGCCAGTAGTATATTCGGTCTTAGCACAGATACGCAGTATTTT.

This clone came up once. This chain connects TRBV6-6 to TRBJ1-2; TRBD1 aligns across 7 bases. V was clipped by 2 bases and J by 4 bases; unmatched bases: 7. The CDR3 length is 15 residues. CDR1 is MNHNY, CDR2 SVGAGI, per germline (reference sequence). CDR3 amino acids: CASSYRTGQSYGYTF. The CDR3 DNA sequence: TGTGCCAGCAGTTACCGGACGGGACAGAGCTATGGCTACACCTTC.

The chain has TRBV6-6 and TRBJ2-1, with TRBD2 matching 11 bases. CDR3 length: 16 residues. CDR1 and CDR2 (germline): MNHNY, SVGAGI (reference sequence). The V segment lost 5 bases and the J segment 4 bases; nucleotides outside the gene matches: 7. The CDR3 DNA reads TGTGCCAGCAGTCCCCAACTAGCGGGGGATTACAATGAGCAGTTCTTC. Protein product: CASSPQLAGDYNEQFF.